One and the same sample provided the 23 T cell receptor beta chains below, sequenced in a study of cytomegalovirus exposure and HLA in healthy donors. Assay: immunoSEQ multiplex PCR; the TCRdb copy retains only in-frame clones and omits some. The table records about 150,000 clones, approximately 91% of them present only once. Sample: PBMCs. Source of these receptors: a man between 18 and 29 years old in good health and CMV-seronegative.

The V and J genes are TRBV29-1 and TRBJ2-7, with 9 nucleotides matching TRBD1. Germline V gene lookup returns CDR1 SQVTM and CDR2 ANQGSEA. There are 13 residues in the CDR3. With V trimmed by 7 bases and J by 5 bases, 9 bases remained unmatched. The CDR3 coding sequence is TGCAGCGGGGGGACAGGGACGGGTAACGAGCAGTACTTC. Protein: CSGGTGTGNEQYF.

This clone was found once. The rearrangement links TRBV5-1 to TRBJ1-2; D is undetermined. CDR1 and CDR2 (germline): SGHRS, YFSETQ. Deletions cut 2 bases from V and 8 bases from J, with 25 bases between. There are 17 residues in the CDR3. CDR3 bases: TGCGCCAGCAGCTTTGTATCGGCCGGTTTCACGGCCGGGGGCTACACCTTC. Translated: CASSFVSAGFTAGGYTF.

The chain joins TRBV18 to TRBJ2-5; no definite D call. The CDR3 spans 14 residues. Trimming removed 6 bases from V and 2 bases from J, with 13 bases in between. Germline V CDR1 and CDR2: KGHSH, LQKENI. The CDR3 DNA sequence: TGTGCCAGCTCGGAGCCTTTCACTCAAGAGACCCAGTACTTC. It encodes CASSEPFTQETQYF.

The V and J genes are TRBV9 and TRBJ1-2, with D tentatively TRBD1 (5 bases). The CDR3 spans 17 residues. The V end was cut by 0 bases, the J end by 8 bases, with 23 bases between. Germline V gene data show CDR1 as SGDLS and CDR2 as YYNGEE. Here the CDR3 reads CASSVGFQGGLGRGYTF. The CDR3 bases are TGTGCCAGCAGCGTAGGTTTTCAGGGAGGGCTCGGCCGGGGCTACACCTTC.

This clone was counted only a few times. DNA of the CDR3: TGCGCCAGCAGGTCCGTTTTATCCGGGAAGAACACCGGGGAGCTGTTTTTT. Amino acids: CASRSVLSGKNTGELFF. J is TRBJ2-2 and V is TRBV4-1, with a tentative D call TRBD2 (5 bases). Trimming cost V 6 bases and J 1 base, with 18 bases left between them. Germline CDR1 and CDR2: MGHRA and YSYEKL. The CDR3 is 17 amino acids.

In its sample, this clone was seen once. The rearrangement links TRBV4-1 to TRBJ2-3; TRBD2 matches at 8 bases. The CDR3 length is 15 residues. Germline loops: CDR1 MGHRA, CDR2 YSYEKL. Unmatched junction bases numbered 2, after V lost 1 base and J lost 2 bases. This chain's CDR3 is CASSQGGGYTDTQYF. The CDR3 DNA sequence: TGCGCCAGCAGCCAAGGCGGGGGGTACACAGATACGCAGTATTTT.

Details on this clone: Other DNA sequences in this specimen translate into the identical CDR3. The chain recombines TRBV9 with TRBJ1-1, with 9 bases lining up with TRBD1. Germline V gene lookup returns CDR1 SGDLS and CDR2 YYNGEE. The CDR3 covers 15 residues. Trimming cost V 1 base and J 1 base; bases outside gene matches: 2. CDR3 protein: CASSVQTGGNTEAFF. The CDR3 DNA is TGTGCCAGCAGCGTACAGACAGGGGGGAACACTGAAGCTTTCTTT.

The chain's CDR3 is CASTRGGGWSPLHF. CDR3 bases: TGTGCCAGCACTCGAGGCGGGGGTTGGTCACCCCTCCACTTT. The chain is built from TRBV6-5 and TRBJ1-6, with D maybe TRBD1 (5 bases). Trimming stripped 7 bases from V and 10 bases from J, with 17 bases between. The CDR3 spans 14 residues. Germline V gene sequence: CDR1 MNHEY, CDR2 SVGAGI.

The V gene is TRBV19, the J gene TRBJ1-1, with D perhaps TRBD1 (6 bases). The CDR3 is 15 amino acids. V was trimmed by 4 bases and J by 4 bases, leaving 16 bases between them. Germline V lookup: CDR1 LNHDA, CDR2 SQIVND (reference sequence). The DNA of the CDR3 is TGTGCCAGTAGTAGCGAACAGGGCTACAGCACTGAAGCTTTCTTT. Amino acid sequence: CASSSEQGYSTEAFF.

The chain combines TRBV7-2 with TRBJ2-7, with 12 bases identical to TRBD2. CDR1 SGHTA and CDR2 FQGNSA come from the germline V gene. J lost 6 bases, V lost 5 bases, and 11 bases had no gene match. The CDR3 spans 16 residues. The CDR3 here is CASSRTPLAGGGEQYV. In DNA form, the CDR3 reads TGTGCCAGCAGCCGTACCCCACTAGCGGGAGGTGGCGAGCAGTACGTC.

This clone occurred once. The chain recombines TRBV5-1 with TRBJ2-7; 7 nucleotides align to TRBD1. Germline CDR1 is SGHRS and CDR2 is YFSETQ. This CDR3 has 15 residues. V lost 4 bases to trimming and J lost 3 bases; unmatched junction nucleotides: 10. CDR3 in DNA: TGCGCCAGCAGCCCCTCTCGTACAGGGGTCTACGAGCAGTACTTC. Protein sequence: CASSPSRTGVYEQYF.

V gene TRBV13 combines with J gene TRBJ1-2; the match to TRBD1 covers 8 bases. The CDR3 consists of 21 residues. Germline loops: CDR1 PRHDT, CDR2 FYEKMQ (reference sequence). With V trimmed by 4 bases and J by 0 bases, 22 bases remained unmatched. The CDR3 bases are TGTGCCAGCAGCTCCCAATTGAACTCCGGGACAGGACCCGGGCCTAACTATGGCTACACCTTC. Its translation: CASSSQLNSGTGPGPNYGYTF.

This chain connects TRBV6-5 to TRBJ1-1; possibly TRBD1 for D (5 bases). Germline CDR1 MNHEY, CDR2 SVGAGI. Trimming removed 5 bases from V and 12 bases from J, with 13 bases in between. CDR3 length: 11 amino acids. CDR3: CASSVGTRSFF. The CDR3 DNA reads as TGTGCCAGCAGTGTTGGGACTAGGTCTTTCTTT.

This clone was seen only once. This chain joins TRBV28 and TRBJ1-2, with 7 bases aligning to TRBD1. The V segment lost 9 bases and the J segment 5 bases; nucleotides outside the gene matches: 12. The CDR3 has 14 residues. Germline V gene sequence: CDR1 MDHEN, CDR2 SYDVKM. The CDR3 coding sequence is TGTGCCAGTTACCGGACAGGCGGGGGGTATGGCTACACCTTC. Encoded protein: CASYRTGGGYGYTF.

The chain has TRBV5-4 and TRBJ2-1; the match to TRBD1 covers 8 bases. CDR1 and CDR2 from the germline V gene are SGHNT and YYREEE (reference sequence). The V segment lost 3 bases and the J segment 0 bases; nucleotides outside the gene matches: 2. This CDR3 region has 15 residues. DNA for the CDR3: TGTGCCAGCAGCTCAGGACAGGGCTCCTACAATGAGCAGTTCTTC. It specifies CASSSGQGSYNEQFF.

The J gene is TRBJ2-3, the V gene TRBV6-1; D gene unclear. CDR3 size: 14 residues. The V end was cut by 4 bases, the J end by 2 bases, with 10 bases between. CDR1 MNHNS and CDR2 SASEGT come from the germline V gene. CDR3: CASSGQKHTDTQYF. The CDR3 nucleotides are TGTGCCAGCAGTGGGCAAAAACACACAGATACGCAGTATTTT.

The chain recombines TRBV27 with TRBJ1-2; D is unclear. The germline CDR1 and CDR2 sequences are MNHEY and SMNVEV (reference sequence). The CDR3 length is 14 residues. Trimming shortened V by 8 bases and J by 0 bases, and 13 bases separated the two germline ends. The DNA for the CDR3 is TGTGCCAGCGGAGGCCTAACTCCTAACTATGGCTACACCTTC. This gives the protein CASGGLTPNYGYTF.

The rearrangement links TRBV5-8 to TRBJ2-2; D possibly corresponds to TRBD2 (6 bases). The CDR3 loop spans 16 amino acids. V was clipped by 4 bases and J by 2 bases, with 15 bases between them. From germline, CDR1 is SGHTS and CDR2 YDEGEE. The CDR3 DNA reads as TGTGCCAGCAGCCCAGGGACTCCTCGCAACACCGGGGAGCTGTTTTTT. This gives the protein CASSPGTPRNTGELFF.

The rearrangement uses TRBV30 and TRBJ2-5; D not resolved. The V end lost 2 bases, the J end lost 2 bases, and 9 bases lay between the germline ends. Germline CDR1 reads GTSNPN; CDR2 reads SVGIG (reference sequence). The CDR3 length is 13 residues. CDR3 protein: CAWSSDIQETQYF. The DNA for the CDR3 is TGTGCCTGGAGTTCTGACATTCAAGAGACCCAGTACTTC. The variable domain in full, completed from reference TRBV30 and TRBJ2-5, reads SQTIHQWPATLVQPVGSPLSLECTVEGTSNPNLYWYRQAAGRGLQLLFYSVGIGQISSEVPQNLSASRPQDRQFILSSKKLLLSDSGFYLCAWSSDIQETQYFGPGTRLLVL.

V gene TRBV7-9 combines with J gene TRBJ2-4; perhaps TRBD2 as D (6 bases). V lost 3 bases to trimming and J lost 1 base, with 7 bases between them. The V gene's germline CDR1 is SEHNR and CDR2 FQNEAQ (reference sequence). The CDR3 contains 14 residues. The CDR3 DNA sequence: TGTGCCAGCAGCTTGGAGGGGGCCAAAAACATTCAGTACTTC. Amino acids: CASSLEGAKNIQYF.

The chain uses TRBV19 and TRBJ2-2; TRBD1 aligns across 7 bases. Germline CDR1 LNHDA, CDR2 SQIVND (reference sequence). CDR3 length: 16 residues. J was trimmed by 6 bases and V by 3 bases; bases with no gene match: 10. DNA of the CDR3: TGTGCCAGTAGTATGGAAGAGACAGGGCGGGCCGGGGAGCTGTTTTTT. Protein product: CASSMEETGRAGELFF.

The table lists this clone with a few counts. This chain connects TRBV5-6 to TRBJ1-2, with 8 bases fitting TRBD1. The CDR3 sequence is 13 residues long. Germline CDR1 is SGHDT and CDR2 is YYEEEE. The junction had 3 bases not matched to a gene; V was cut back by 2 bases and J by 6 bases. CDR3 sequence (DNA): TGTGCCAGCAGCTTCGGACAGGGCGATGGCTACACCTTC. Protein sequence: CASSFGQGDGYTF. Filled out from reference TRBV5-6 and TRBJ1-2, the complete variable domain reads DAGVTQSPTHLIKTRGQQVTLRCSPKSGHDTVSWYQQALGQGPQFIFQYYEEEERQRGNFPDRFSGHQFPNYSSELNVNALLLGDSALYLCASSFGQGDGYTFGSGTRLTVV.

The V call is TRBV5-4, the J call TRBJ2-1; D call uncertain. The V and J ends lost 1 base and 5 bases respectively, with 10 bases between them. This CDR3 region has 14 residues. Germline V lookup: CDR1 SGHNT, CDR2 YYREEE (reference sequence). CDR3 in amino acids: CASSLLAPHNEQFF. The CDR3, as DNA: TGTGCCAGCAGCTTGTTGGCCCCCCACAATGAGCAGTTCTTC.